The entry below describes one T cell receptor beta chain. This CDR3 has 17 residues. Per germline, CDR1 SGHDT and CDR2 YYEEEE. Deletions cut 1 base from V and 0 bases from J, with 16 bases between. These data come from a study of control samples from healthy donors and cancer patients. The protocol was immunoSEQ multiplex PCR, while the TCRdb copy is restricted to in-frame clones and leaves out a portion. There are about 20,000 clones in the sample; around four fifths occur only once, and 25% to 30% lies in the top ten. Material: PBMCs. The TCR comes from a woman aged 70 to 79 with lung cancer. The chain combines TRBV5-6 with TRBJ1-1; D possibly corresponds to TRBD1 (6 bases). The CDR3 DNA is TGTGCCAGCAGCTTGTACAGGGCGGGGGTGGTGAACACTGAAGCTTTCTTT. It encodes CASSLYRAGVVNTEAFF. Full variable domain (remainder filled in from reference TRBV5-6 and TRBJ1-1): DAGVTQSPTHLIKTRGQQVTLRCSPKSGHDTVSWYQQALGQGPQFIFQYYEEEERQRGNFPDRFSGHQFPNYSSELNVNALLLGDSALYLCASSLYRAGVVNTEAFFGQGTRLTVV.